This T cell receptor (beta chain) was identified during a study of blood T cell repertoires in COVID-19. About the study: COVID-19 samples collected from the United States, Italy and Spain covered acute and convalescent phases. T cells, B-cell-depleted T cells, or PBMCs provided the cDNA or gDNA that served as material.

The participants were between about 18 and 90 years old and came from under 25 US areas. In assigning cohorts, the study relied on participant-reported clinical history. This table comes from immunoSEQ multiplex PCR, and its TCRdb copy is limited to in-frame clones, with some not included. Seen here are roughly 500,000 clones, approximately 88% observed once, and the top ten hold 1.5% to 2%. CDR1 SGHAT and CDR2 FQNNGV come from the germline V gene. This CDR3 is built from 15 residues. Trimming removed 6 bases from V and 3 bases from J; junction bases left unmatched: 7. Sample: PBMCs or T cells enriched from blood (not recorded which). The TCR sequence derives from a woman aged 40 to 50 who had recovered from COVID-19. This sequence joins TRBV11-2 and TRBJ2-1; 8 nucleotides line up with TRBD2. CDR3 in DNA: TGTGCCAGCAGTCGTATAGCGGGGATCTACAATGAGCAGTTCTTC. This encodes CASSRIAGIYNEQFF.